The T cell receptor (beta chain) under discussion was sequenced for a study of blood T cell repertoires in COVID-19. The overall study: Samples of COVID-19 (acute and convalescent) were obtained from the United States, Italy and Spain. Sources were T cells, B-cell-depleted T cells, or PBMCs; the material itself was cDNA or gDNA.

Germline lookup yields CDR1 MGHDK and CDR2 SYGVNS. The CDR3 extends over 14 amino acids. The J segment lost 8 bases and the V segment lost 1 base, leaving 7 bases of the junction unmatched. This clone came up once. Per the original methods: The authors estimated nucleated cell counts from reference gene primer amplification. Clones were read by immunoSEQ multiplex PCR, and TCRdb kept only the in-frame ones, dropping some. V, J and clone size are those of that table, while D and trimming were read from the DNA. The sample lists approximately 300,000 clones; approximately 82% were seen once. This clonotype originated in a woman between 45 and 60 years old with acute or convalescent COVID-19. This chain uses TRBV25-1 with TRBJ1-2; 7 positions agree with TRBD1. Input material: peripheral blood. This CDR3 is CASSESVGQAGYTF. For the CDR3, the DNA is TGTGCCAGCAGTGAATCTGTCGGACAGGCCGGCTACACCTTC.